The present T cell receptor (beta chain) was sequenced within a study of cytomegalovirus exposure and HLA in healthy donors. General observations from the study: Immune exposure information available was restricted to CMV serostatus. Researchers catalogued 160 or so TCR beta chains as cytomegalovirus-associated.

This PCR relied on a set of 60 Vbeta primers and 13 Jbeta primers. Clones were sequenced by immunoSEQ multiplex PCR, and TCRdb holds only the in-frame ones, with some missing. This sample has under 250,000 clones, with around 80% found just once. Each donor was healthy, and each was a bone marrow donor. Per the germline V gene, CDR1 is SGHAT and CDR2 is FQNNGV. The CDR3 is made up of 12 amino acids. V lost 5 bases and J 6 bases, leaving 10 bases between the germline ends. In the case of this clone: The antigen remains undetermined.

The chain is built from TRBV11-2 and TRBJ1-1; D may be TRBD1 (5 bases). The source material was PBMCs. The clonotype was recovered from a woman in her 30s in good health and CMV-seropositive. CDR3 residues: CASSPRVAEAFF. The CDR3 DNA is TGTGCCAGCAGCCCCAGGGTCGCTGAAGCTTTCTTT.